The 20 T cell receptor beta chains reported below all come from one sample, sequenced in a study of blood T cell repertoires in COVID-19. Data came from immunoSEQ multiplex PCR; TCRdb stores just in-frame clones and leaves some out. The sample has 35,000 to 45,000 clones, 65% to 90% seen once. Sequencing was performed on peripheral blood. The origin of the receptors is a man aged 35-49 years with active COVID-19.

This rearrangement joins TRBV6-5 to TRBJ1-1; D call uncertain. Germline V gene sequence: CDR1 MNHEY, CDR2 SVGAGI. Between the trimmed V and J ends, which lost 6 bases and 0 bases, there was a span of 5 bases. There are 12 residues in the CDR3. CDR3 bases: TGTGCCAGCAGGAGGCTGAACACTGAAGCTTTCTTT. Protein: CASRRLNTEAFF.

This chain uses TRBV10-1 with TRBJ2-6; 9 bases match TRBD1. V lost 6 bases and J lost 2; bases outside the gene matches: 5. The germline V gene encodes CDR1 WNHNN and CDR2 SYGVQD (reference sequence). CDR3 length: 16 residues. CDR3 nucleotides: TGCGCCAGCAGCCGGGACAGGGCCCCTGGGGCCAACGTCCTGACTTTC. It yields the protein CASSRDRAPGANVLTF.

V and J are TRBV30 and TRBJ2-5, with TRBD2 matching over 16 bases. Germline CDR1 and CDR2: GTSNPN and SVGIG (reference sequence). This CDR3 is 15 amino acids long. J was trimmed by 9 bases and V by 5 bases; bases with no gene match: 9. The CDR3 loop is CAWAGTSGREAAQYF. CDR3 coding DNA: TGTGCCTGGGCTGGGACTAGCGGGAGGGAAGCGGCCCAGTACTTC.

The chain employs TRBV27 and TRBJ1-1; TRBD1 aligns across 8 bases. This CDR3 spans 16 amino acids. Trimming at V came to 3 bases and at J to 1 base, leaving 7 bases not matched to a gene. Germline CDR1 is MNHEY and CDR2 is SMNVEV (reference sequence). CDR3 loop: CASSFGFGQGNTEAFF. In nucleotides, the CDR3 is TGTGCCAGCAGTTTTGGATTTGGACAGGGGAACACTGAAGCTTTCTTT.

The rearrangement uses TRBV7-3 and TRBJ1-6, with D uncertain. Trimming left V 5 bases short and J 10 bases short, with 15 bases between. The CDR3 runs 14 residues. Germline V gene data show CDR1 as SGHTA and CDR2 as FQGTGA. The CDR3 loop reads CASSLAGLGSPLHF. The CDR3 DNA reads TGTGCCAGCAGCCTCGCGGGCCTTGGATCACCCCTCCACTTT.

Judged by abundance, this clone is medium-sized. The chain uses TRBV16 and TRBJ2-7, with 13 bases that match TRBD2. Germline loops: CDR1 KGHSY, CDR2 FQNENV. The CDR3 consists of 17 residues. V lost 4 bases to trimming and J lost 5 bases; unmatched junction nucleotides: 11. CDR3 residues: CASSRSYWTSGSNEQYF. DNA of the CDR3: TGTGCCAGCAGCCGAAGCTATTGGACTAGCGGGAGTAACGAGCAGTACTTC. Full variable domain (remainder filled in from reference TRBV16 and TRBJ2-7): GEEVAQTPKHLVRGEGQKAKLYCAPIKGHSYVFWYQQVLKNEFKFLISFQNENVFDETGMPKERFSAKCLPNSPCSLEIQATKLEDSAVYFCASSRSYWTSGSNEQYFGPGTRLTVT.

The rearrangement links TRBV3-1 (or the pseudogene TRBV3-2) to TRBJ2-1; a possible D gene is TRBD1 (7 bases). Between the trimmed V and J ends, which lost 1 base and 3 bases, there was a span of 13 bases. The CDR3 is 16 amino acids. CDR1 and CDR2 (germline): LGHDT, YNNKEL (reference sequence). The DNA for the CDR3 is TGTGCCAGCAGCCAAGGAGGGCAGGGGGGCTACAATGAGCAGTTCTTC. The encoded protein is CASSQGGQGGYNEQFF.

Only a few counts were recorded for this clone. The chain employs TRBV20-1 and TRBJ1-2; no definite D call. The CDR3 has 13 residues. The ends were cut back, 3 bases at V and 2 bases at J, with 10 bases in the middle. Per the germline V gene, CDR1 is DFQATT and CDR2 is SNEGSKA (reference sequence). CDR3 residues: CSASPGLNYGYTF. The CDR3 DNA reads TGCAGTGCTAGTCCCGGACTGAACTATGGCTACACCTTC.

V and J are TRBV18 and TRBJ1-6, with 10 bases fitting TRBD1. The length of the CDR3 is 16 residues. Unmatched junction bases numbered 2, after V lost 1 base and J lost 5 bases. CDR1 and CDR2 (germline): KGHSH, LQKENI. The DNA for the CDR3 is TGTGCCAGCTCACCACGGGGACAGGGGAATAATTCACCCCTCCACTTT. Protein: CASSPRGQGNNSPLHF. The entire variable domain, with the rest obtained from reference TRBV18 and TRBJ1-6, is as follows: NAGVMQNPRHLVRRRGQEARLRCSPMKGHSHVYWYRQLPEEGLKFMVYLQKENIIDESGMPKERFSAEFPKEGPSILRIQQVVRGDSAAYFCASSPRGQGNNSPLHFGNGTRLTVT.

The chain employs TRBV7-9 and TRBJ1-3, with D possibly TRBD1 on 5 matching bases. The CDR3 runs 12 residues. V lost 5 bases, J lost 4 bases, and 6 bases lay in between. Germline CDR1 and CDR2: SEHNR and FQNEAQ (reference sequence). CDR3 sequence (DNA): TGTGCCAGCAGCAGACAGGGAAACACCATATATTTT. Its translation: CASSRQGNTIYF.

This rearrangement joins TRBV30 to TRBJ1-3; TRBD1 aligns across 7 bases. Per germline, CDR1 GTSNPN and CDR2 SVGIG (reference sequence). The CDR3 has 15 residues. V gave up 1 base and J gave up 0 bases; unmatched junction bases: 3. Here the CDR3 reads CAWSADRFSGNTIYF. DNA for the CDR3: TGTGCCTGGAGTGCGGACAGGTTCTCTGGAAACACCATATATTTT.

The chain carries TRBV9 and TRBJ1-2, with 9 bases lining up with TRBD1. Germline CDR1 SGDLS, CDR2 YYNGEE. After removal of 4 bases from V and 7 bases from J, the junction contained 11 bases not matched to a gene. The CDR3 length is 15 residues. CDR3 loop: CASSPPGQGWGGYTF. CDR3 DNA sequence: TGTGCCAGCAGCCCCCCGGGACAGGGATGGGGTGGCTACACCTTC.

The chain employs TRBV9 and TRBJ2-5; D unresolved. Trimming removed 0 bases at V and 5 bases at J, with 11 bases between. The CDR3 is 14 residues long. Germline V gene sequence: CDR1 SGDLS, CDR2 YYNGEE. CDR3 residues: CASSVGLAVETQYF. The DNA of the CDR3 is TGTGCCAGCAGCGTAGGACTCGCAGTCGAGACCCAGTACTTC.

The chain recombines TRBV5-1 with TRBJ2-3, with TRBD2 matching 7 bases. The germline CDR1 and CDR2 sequences are SGHRS and YFSETQ. The CDR3 totals 16 residues. V lost 0 bases to trimming and J lost 2 bases; unmatched junction nucleotides: 6. As DNA, the CDR3 is TGCGCCAGCAGCTTGGGTTTCGGGGGGACCACAGATACGCAGTATTTT. Translated, it gives CASSLGFGGTTDTQYF.

The chain has TRBV5-4 and TRBJ2-1; 8 positions match TRBD2. Germline values: CDR1 SGHNT, CDR2 YYREEE (reference sequence). V dropped 0 bases and J dropped 2; count of bases not matched to a gene: 1. The CDR3 spans 15 residues. For the CDR3, the DNA is TGTGCCAGCAGCTTGGATAGCGGGACCTACAATGAGCAGTTCTTC. This codes for CASSLDSGTYNEQFF.

CDR3 sequence: CASSFPSDSPLHF. The CDR3 DNA sequence: TGTGCCAGCAGCTTTCCGTCTGATTCACCCCTCCACTTT. This chain connects TRBV7-2 to TRBJ1-6, with unresolved D. The CDR3 has 13 residues. CDR1 SGHTA and CDR2 FQGNSA come from the germline V gene. The germline V and J ends were trimmed by 3 bases and 8 bases, with 8 bases remaining between them.

The rearrangement joins TRBV6-6 to TRBJ2-1, with D uncertain. This CDR3 contains 12 residues. CDR1 is MNHNY and CDR2 is SVGAGI in the germline V gene (reference sequence). Trimming took off 5 bases at V and 5 bases at J, with 7 bases between the two ends. CDR3: CASSRADNEQFF. CDR3 in DNA: TGTGCCAGCAGTCGGGCAGACAATGAGCAGTTCTTC.

This sequence joins TRBV4-1 and TRBJ2-7; D is possibly TRBD2 (5 bases). The germline gives CDR1 MGHRA, CDR2 YSYEKL. V gave up 2 bases and J gave up 2 bases, with 13 bases separating them. The CDR3 loop spans 15 amino acids. CDR3 DNA sequence: TGCGCCAGCAGCCAACTCCGGGATCACCCCTACGAGCAGTACTTC. Translating it yields CASSQLRDHPYEQYF.

The CDR3, as DNA: TGTGCCAGTAGTATAGAGGGCTATCAGCCCCAGCATTTT. Translated: CASSIEGYQPQHF. The V gene is TRBV19, the J gene TRBJ1-5; unclear D gene. The V gene's germline CDR1 is LNHDA and CDR2 SQIVND (reference sequence). The CDR3 runs 13 residues. V was pared by 0 bases and J by 5 bases, with 5 bases between.

This clone was seen only a few times. The chain couples TRBV5-1 to TRBJ1-2, with D perhaps TRBD1 (5 bases). The V end lost 6 bases, the J end lost 4 bases, and 10 bases lay between the germline ends. Germline V gene data show CDR1 as SGHRS and CDR2 as YFSETQ. The CDR3 covers 12 residues. CDR3 nucleotides: TGCGCCAGCATGGGGCAGGGCTATGGCTACACCTTC. Translated: CASMGQGYGYTF.